This is a list of T cell receptor beta chains from one sample in a study. TCRdb re-derived calls from the reads in MiXCR, one entry per CDR3 protein. The sample lists some 1,900 distinct CDR3 sequences, roughly 8% occurring once. Sequencing was performed on CD4+ T cells from peripheral blood. All receptors derive from a human donor with rheumatoid arthritis. Each CDR3 is given with its conserved first and last residue. Each record gives: D gene, J gene, clone size, V gene, CDR3 protein, CDR3 DNA. The D gene is left open where the match is weak. Only part of the rows carry a size: once, few, many, or a class if the clone is expanded.

>TRBD1|TRBJ1-5|medium-sized|TRBV18
CASSPGQGGNQPQHF
TGTGCCAGCTCACCAGGACAGGGTGGCAATCAGCCCCAGCATTTT
>.|TRBJ2-7|hyperexpanded|TRBV28
CASSLDTAGSYEQYF
TGTGCCAGCAGTTTAGACACCGCGGGATCCTACGAGCAGTACTTC
>TRBD1|TRBJ1-1|.|TRBV7-3
CASSTGTGVMNTEAFF
TGTGCCAGCAGCACCGGGACAGGGGTTATGAACACTGAAGCTTTCTTT
>.|TRBJ2-3|.|TRBV14
CASSQDRASKTDTLYF
TGTGCCAGCAGCCAAGATCGTGCAAGTAAAACAGATACGCTGTATTTT
>.|TRBJ1-1|medium-sized|TRBV28
CASSSLGGVTEAFF
TGTGCCAGCAGTTCCCTGGGTGGGGTCACTGAAGCTTTCTTT
>TRBD1|TRBJ2-7|.|TRBV11-2
CASSLMRVFGQGAEQYF
TGTGCCAGCAGCTTAATGCGGGTGTTTGGACAGGGGGCCGAGCAGTACTTC
>TRBD1|TRBJ2-7|medium-sized|TRBV11-2
CASSTPGRTGGFHEQYF
TGTGCCAGCAGCACACCCGGACGGACAGGGGGCTTCCACGAGCAGTACTTC
>.|TRBJ2-7|medium-sized|TRBV5-1
CASSLGQWPYEQYF
TGCGCCAGCAGCTTAGGACAGTGGCCTTACGAGCAGTACTTC
>TRBD1|TRBJ2-1|medium-sized|TRBV10-2
CASNGDETGNEQFF
TGCGCCAGCAACGGTGACGAGACAGGGAATGAGCAGTTCTTC
>TRBD2|TRBJ2-3|medium-sized|TRBV20-1
CSARGAGGWIDTQYF
TGCAGTGCTAGGGGAGCGGGAGGTTGGATAGATACGCAGTATTTT
>.|TRBJ2-2|medium-sized|TRBV9
CASSVVPAAKNTGELFF
TGTGCCAGCAGCGTAGTGCCAGCGGCCAAGAACACCGGGGAGCTGTTTTTT
>.|TRBJ2-1|medium-sized|TRBV11-2
CASSFPFGEQFF
TGTGCCAGCAGCTTCCCTTTTGGAGAGCAGTTCTTC
>TRBD2|TRBJ2-3|medium-sized|TRBV4-1
CASSLVAGGGTDTQYF
TGCGCCAGCAGCCTCGTAGCGGGAGGTGGCACAGATACGCAGTATTTT
>.|TRBJ2-5|medium-sized|TRBV20-1
CSARDRGPGRPQYF
TGCAGTGCTAGAGATCGCGGACCCGGGAGACCCCAGTACTTC
>TRBD1|TRBJ2-5|medium-sized|TRBV20-1
CSARDQTGDPETQYF
TGCAGTGCTAGAGATCAGACAGGGGATCCCGAGACCCAGTACTTC
>TRBD2|TRBJ2-1|large|TRBV11-2
CASSLPRTSYNEQFF
TGTGCCAGCAGCTTACCTCGGACTAGTTACAATGAGCAGTTCTTC
>.|TRBJ2-3|large|TRBV3-1
CASSQDIGGDTQYF
TGTGCCAGCAGCCAAGATATTGGTGGGGATACGCAGTATTTT
>.|TRBJ2-1|hyperexpanded|TRBV20-1
CSARVSGTTYNEQFF
TGCAGTGCTAGAGTGTCCGGGACCACCTACAATGAGCAGTTCTTC
>TRBD1|TRBJ2-7|medium-sized|TRBV18
CASSRGQGADEQYF
TGTGCCAGCTCACGAGGACAGGGGGCCGACGAGCAGTACTTC
>TRBD1|TRBJ2-4|medium-sized|TRBV7-2
CASSHYSGTGAKNIQYF
TGTGCCAGCAGCCACTACAGCGGGACAGGGGCCAAAAACATTCAGTACTTC
>.|TRBJ2-1|medium-sized|TRBV20-1
CSARDPTASTYNEQFF
TGCAGTGCTAGAGATCCTACAGCGAGTACCTACAATGAGCAGTTCTTC
>TRBD1|TRBJ1-1|medium-sized|TRBV20-1
CSARGRTSGTAIGEAFF
TGCAGTGCTAGAGGTAGGACCTCCGGGACAGCTATTGGTGAAGCTTTCTTT
>.|TRBJ2-3|large|TRBV11-1
CASSSLGESRHTDTQYF
TGTGCCAGCAGCTCGCTGGGGGAGAGTAGACACACAGATACGCAGTATTTT
>TRBD1|TRBJ2-1|medium-sized|TRBV18
CASSLRDRGASYNEQFF
TGTGCCAGCTCACTCCGGGACAGGGGCGCTTCCTACAATGAGCAGTTCTTC
>TRBD1|TRBJ2-4|medium-sized|TRBV4-1
CASSQERDSNLAKNIQYF
TGCGCCAGCAGCCAAGAAAGGGACAGTAACCTAGCCAAAAACATTCAGTACTTC
>.|TRBJ2-2|large|TRBV29-1
CSVDRSTGELFF
TGCAGCGTTGACAGGTCCACCGGGGAGCTGTTTTTT
>TRBD2|TRBJ2-1|medium-sized|TRBV5-1
CASSPTGLAGGSYNEQFF
TGCGCCAGCAGCCCTACCGGACTAGCGGGAGGGTCTTACAATGAGCAGTTCTTC
>.|TRBJ1-4|medium-sized|TRBV27
CASRTTATIQEKLFF
TGTGCCAGCAGGACCACAGCGACTATTCAAGAAAAACTGTTTTTT
>.|TRBJ1-5|large|TRBV6-1
CASSEGSGQPQHF
TGTGCCAGCAGTGAGGGGAGCGGTCAGCCCCAGCATTTT